This T cell receptor (beta chain) was sequenced for a study of OX40 agonist ivuxolimab in advanced cancers. Study findings and constraints: Dosing at 0.1 to 3.0 mg/kg was accompanied by clonal expansion of CD4+ and CD8+ blood T cells by week 6. On average, a greater number of expanded clones characterised CD8+ T cells relative to CD4+.

Profiled with immunoSEQ multiplex PCR; TCRdb holds only in-frame clones, not every one. Of about 68,000 clones listed, around 93% were seen once; the top ten hold around 0.28%. Germline CDR1 reads SGHTS; CDR2 reads YDEGEE. The CDR3 is 19 amino acids. J gave up 0 bases and V 4 bases, and 12 bases lay outside the gene matches. A note on this clone: Its specificity is not known.

The sequencing here drew on CD4+ or CD8+ T cells sorted from blood, taken in a trial of the OX40 agonist ivuxolimab. The chain recombines TRBV5-8 with TRBJ2-1, with 11 positions matching TRBD2. The clonotype originates from an adult with an advanced solid tumor such as melanoma, head and neck, liver or kidney cancer. The CDR3: CASSHTGTSGYSSYNEQFF. DNA for the CDR3: TGTGCCAGCAGCCACACCGGGACTAGCGGTTACAGCTCCTACAATGAGCAGTTCTTC.